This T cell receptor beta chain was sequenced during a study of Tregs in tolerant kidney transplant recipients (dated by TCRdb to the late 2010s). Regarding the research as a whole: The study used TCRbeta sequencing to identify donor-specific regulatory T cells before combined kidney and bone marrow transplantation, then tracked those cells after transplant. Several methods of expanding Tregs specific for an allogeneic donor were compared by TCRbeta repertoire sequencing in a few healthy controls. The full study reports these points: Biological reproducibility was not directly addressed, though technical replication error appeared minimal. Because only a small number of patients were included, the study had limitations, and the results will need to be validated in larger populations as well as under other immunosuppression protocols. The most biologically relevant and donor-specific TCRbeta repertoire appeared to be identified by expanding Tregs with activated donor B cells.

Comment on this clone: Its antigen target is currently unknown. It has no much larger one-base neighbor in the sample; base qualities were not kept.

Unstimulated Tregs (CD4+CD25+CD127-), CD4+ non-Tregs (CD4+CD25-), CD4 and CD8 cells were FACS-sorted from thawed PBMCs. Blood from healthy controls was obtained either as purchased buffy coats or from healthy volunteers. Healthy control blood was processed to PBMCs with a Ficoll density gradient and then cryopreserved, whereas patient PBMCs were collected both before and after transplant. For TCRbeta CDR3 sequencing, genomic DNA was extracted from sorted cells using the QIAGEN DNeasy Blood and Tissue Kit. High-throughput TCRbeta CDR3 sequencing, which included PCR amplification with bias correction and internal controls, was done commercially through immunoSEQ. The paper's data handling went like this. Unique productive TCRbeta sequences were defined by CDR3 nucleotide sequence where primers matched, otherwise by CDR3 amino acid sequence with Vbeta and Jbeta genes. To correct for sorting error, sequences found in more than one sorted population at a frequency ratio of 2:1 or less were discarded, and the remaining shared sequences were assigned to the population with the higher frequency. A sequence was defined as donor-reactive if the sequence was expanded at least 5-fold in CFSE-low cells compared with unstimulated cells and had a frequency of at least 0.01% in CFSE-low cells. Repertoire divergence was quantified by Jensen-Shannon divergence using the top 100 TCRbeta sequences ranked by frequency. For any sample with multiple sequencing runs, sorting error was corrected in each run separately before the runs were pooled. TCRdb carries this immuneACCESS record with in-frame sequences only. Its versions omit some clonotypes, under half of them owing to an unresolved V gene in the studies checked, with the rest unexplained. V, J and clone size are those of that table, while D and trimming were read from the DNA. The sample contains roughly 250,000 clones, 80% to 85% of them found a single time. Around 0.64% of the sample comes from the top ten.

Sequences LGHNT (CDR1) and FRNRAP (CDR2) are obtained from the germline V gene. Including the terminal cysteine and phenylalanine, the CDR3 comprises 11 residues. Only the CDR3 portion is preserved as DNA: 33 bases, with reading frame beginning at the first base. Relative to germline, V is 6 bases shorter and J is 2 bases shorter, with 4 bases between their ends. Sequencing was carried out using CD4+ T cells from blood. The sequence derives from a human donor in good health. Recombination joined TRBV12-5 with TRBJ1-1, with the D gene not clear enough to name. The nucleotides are TGTGCTAGTGGACAAAACACTGAAGCTTTCTTT. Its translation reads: CASGQNTEAFF. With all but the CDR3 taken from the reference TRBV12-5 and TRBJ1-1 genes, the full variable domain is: DARVTQTPRHKVTEMGQEVTMRCQPILGHNTVFWYRQTMMQGLELLAYFRNRAPLDDSGMPKDRFSAEMPDATLATLKIQPSEPRDSAVYFCASGQNTEAFFGQGTRLTVV.